This TCR beta chain was obtained from a study of identical twins. This clonotype showed up many times. From the 5' RACE reads, TCRdb called clonotypes with MiXCR, one entry per CDR3 protein. The repertoire holds some 660,000 distinct CDR3 sequences, under 9% seen once, with roughly 0.97% in the top ten. V gave up 5 bases and J gave up 3 bases, with 20 bases separating them. The CDR3 spans 16 residues. These data were likewise used in another study, on yellow fever vaccine responses in identical twins.

Sequencing was performed on PBMCs. This TCR came from a woman under 30 in good health. This chain uses TRBV12-3 or TRBV12-4 with TRBJ2-7; D is possibly TRBD1 or TRBD2 (5 bases each). The CDR3 loop is CASSPPGTLGDYEQYF. The DNA of the CDR3 is TGTGCCAGCAGTCCCCCTGGGACCCTGGGGGACTACGAGCAGTACTTC.